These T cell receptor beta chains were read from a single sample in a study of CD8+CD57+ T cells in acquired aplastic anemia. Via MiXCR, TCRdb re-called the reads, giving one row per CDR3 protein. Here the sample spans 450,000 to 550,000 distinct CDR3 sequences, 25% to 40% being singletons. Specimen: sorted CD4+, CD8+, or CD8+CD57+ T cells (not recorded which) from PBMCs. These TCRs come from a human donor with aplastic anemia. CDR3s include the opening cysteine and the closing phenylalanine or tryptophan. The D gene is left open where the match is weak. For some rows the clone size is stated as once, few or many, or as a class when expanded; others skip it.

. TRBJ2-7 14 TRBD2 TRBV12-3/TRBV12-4 TGTGCCAGCAGGTACGGAGCGGGATACTACGAGCAGTACTTC CASRYGAGYYEQYF
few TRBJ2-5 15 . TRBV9 TGTGCCAGCAGCGTAGTGGAGGGGGGTAGAGAGACCCAGTACTTC CASSVVEGGRETQYF
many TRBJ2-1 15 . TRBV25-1 TGTGCCAGCAGTGAAACCCTCCGAGTAGGGGTTGAGCAGTTCTTC CASSETLRVGVEQFF
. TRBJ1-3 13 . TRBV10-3 TGTGCCATCAGACAGGGTATAGGAAACACCATATATTTT CAIRQGIGNTIYF
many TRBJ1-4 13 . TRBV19 TGTGCCAGTAGTATTCCCCCTAATGAAAAACTGTTTTTT CASSIPPNEKLFF
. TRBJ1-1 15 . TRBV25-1 TGTGCCAGCAGCTTGTCTGGTCGGGGCAGGGGCGAAGCTTTCTTT CASSLSGRGRGEAFF
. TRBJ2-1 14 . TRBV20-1 TGCAGCATGGGGGATAGGAGCTCCTACAATGAGCAGTTCTTC CSMGDRSSYNEQFF
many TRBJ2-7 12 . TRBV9 TGTGCCAGCAGCGCTTTCTCCTACGAGCAGTACTTC CASSAFSYEQYF
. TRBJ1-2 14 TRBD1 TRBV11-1 TGTGCCGGCAGCTTGACAGGGGGATTCTATGGCTACACCTTC CAGSLTGGFYGYTF
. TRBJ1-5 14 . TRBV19 TGTGCCAGTAGTATAGTTCTGGGCAATCAGCCCCAGCATTTT CASSIVLGNQPQHF
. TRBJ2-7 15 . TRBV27 TGTGCCAGCAGTTCGCTCCCGAGACTAGCCTACGAGCAGTACTTC CASSSLPRLAYEQYF
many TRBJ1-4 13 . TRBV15 TGTGCCACCAGTGCGGGGGTTAATGAAAAACTGTTTTTT CATSAGVNEKLFF
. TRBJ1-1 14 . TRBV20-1 TGCAGTGCCCCGAGGTGGGCAAGCGGCACTGAAGCTTTCTTT CSAPRWASGTEAFF
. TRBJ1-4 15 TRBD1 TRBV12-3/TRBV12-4 TGTGCCAGCAGTACAACAGGGGGCTGGGGGGAAAAACTGTTTTTT CASSTTGGWGEKLFF
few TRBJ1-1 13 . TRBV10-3 TGTGCCAGCAGCCAAGGAGGGGTGCTAGCAGCTTTCTTT CASSQGGVLAAFF
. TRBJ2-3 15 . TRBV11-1 TGTGCCAGCAGCTTAGTAGGGGGGGCTAAACATACGCAGTATTTT CASSLVGGAKHTQYF
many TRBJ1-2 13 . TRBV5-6 TGTGCCAGCAGCTCGACCTGGGACTATGGCTACACCTTC CASSSTWDYGYTF
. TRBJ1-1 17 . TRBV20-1 TGCAGTGCTTCTCCCCCGCCAGGCACGCCCGGCAACACTGAAGCTTTCTTT CSASPPPGTPGNTEAFF
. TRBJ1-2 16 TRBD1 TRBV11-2 TGTGCCAGCAGCTCTCGAGGACAGGCTGAAAGCTATGGCTACACCTTC CASSSRGQAESYGYTF
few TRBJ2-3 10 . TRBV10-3 TGTGCCATCAGTGGACGGGACGAGTATTTT CAISGRDEYF
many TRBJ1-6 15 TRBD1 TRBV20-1 TGCAGTGCTAGAGTGGCGGGGACAGCGGATTCACCCCTCCACTTT CSARVAGTADSPLHF
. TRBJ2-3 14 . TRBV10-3 TGTGCCAGCAGCTCACGACTAGGCACAGATACGCAGTATTTT CASSSRLGTDTQYF
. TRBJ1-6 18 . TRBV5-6 TGTGCCAGCAGCTTGGCCCGTCCAGGGAGCTCCTATAATTCACCCCTCCACTTT CASSLARPGSSYNSPLHF
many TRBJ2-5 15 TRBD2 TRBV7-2 TGTGCCAGCAGCTTAGATACGGGGACTAGCGAGACCCAGTACTTC CASSLDTGTSETQYF
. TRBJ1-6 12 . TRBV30 TGTGCCTGGCTAAGACTGGAATCATCCCTCCACTTT CAWLRLESSLHF
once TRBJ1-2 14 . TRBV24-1 TGTGCCACCGGCCCGGAGGGGGGTGGCTATGGCTACACCTTC CATGPEGGGYGYTF
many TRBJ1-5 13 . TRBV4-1 TGCGCCAGCAGCCAAGTGGCGGATCAGCCCCAGCATTTT CASSQVADQPQHF
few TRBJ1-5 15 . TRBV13 TGTGCCAGCAGCTTAGAGTGGAGAGTTAATCAGCCCCAGCATTTT CASSLEWRVNQPQHF
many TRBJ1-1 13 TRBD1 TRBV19 TGTGCCAGTAGTGGGACAGGGGCCACTGAAGCTTTCTTT CASSGTGATEAFF
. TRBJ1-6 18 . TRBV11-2 TGTGCCAGCAGCTTAGGGGGTCCCACAAGCTCCTATAATTCACCCCTCCACTTT CASSLGGPTSSYNSPLHF
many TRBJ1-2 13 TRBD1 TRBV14 TGTGCCAGCAGCAGCCGGGACAGGGTCGGCTACACCTTC CASSSRDRVGYTF
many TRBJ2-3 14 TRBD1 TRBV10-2 TGCGCCAGCAGCAGGACAGGTGCGACAGATACGCAGTATTTT CASSRTGATDTQYF
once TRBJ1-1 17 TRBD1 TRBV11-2 TGTGCCAGCAGCTTAACCGTAATGAGACAGGGGAACACTGAAGCTTTCTTT CASSLTVMRQGNTEAFF
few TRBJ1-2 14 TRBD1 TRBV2 TGTGCCAGCTTGGAACAGGGGGGAAGCTATGGCTACACCTTC CASLEQGGSYGYTF
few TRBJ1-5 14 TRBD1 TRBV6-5 TGTGCCAGCAGCTCCACAGGGGTCAATCAGCCCCAGCATTTT CASSSTGVNQPQHF
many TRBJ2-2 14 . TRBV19 TGTGCCAGTACCCACTTTCGCGGCACCGGGGAGCTGTTTTTT CASTHFRGTGELFF
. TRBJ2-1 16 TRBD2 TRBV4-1 TGCGCCAACAGCCCAGAGCGGGAGCGGCCCTACAATGAGCAGTTCTTC CANSPERERPYNEQFF
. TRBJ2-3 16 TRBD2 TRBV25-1 TGTGCCAGCAGCCCATATAGCGGGCAAAGCACAGATACGCAGTATTTT CASSPYSGQSTDTQYF
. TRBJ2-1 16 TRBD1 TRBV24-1 TGTGCCACCAGTGTAGCCGGGACAGGGGGCCGTTTGGAGCAGTTCTTC CATSVAGTGGRLEQFF
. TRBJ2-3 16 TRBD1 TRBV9 TGTGCCAGCAGCTTGGGACAGGGAATCCCCACCGATACGCAGTATTTT CASSLGQGIPTDTQYF
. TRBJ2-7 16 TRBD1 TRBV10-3 TGTGCCAGCAGCGGTAACGGACAGGGGGTCTCCTACGAGCAGTACTTC CASSGNGQGVSYEQYF
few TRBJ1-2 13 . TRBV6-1 TGTGCCAGCAGCATCGACAAAGACTATGGCTACACCTTC CASSIDKDYGYTF
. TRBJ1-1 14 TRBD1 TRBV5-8 TGTGCCAGCAGCTTCACAGGGGGTGGCACTGAAGCTTTCTTT CASSFTGGGTEAFF
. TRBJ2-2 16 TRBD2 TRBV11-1 TGTGCCAGCAGCTTGGGGACTAGCGGGGTGACCGGGGAGCTGTTTTTT CASSLGTSGVTGELFF
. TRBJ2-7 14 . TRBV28 TGTGCCAGCGAGAGGGGTGGGCAGGCTGACGAGCAGTACTTC CASERGGQADEQYF
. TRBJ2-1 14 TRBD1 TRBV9 TGTGCCAGCAGCCCCCTCAGGGGGCAGGCTGAGCAGTTCTTC CASSPLRGQAEQFF
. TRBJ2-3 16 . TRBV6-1 TGTGCCAGCAGTGCTTTGGCGGTCGATAGCACAGATACGCAGTATTTT CASSALAVDSTDTQYF
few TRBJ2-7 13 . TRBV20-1 TGCAGTGCGACCCAGGGGGGAGAATACGGGCAGTACTTC CSATQGGEYGQYF
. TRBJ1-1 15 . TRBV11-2 TGTGCCAGCAGCTTAAACCCCACAGGGCCCACTGAAGCTTTCTTT CASSLNPTGPTEAFF
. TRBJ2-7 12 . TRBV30 TGTGCTGTCCTAACGAGCTCCTACGAGCAGTACTTC CAVLTSSYEQYF
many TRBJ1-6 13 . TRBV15 TGTGCCACCAGCGGAGGACCGAATTCACCCCTCCACTTT CATSGGPNSPLHF
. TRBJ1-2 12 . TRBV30 TGTGCCTGGAGTGTACGTGGAGCCTACTACACCTTC CAWSVRGAYYTF
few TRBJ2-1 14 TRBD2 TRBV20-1 TGCAGTGCGGGACTAGCGGGAGACTACAATGAGCAGTTCTTC CSAGLAGDYNEQFF
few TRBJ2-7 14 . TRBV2 TGTGCCAGCAGTGAAGCTCCGGGTCTCTACGAGCAGTACTTC CASSEAPGLYEQYF
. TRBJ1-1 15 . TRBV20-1 TGCAGTGCTAGAGCGGCGGCGGGACTGAACACTGAAGCTTTCTTT CSARAAAGLNTEAFF
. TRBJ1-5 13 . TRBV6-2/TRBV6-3 TGTGCCACCTCTCCGGGGTCTCTCCAGCCCCCGCATTTT CATSPGSLQPPHF
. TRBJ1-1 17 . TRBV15 TGTGCCACCAGCAGAGATTCGAGGAGGGTAGTGAACACTGAAGCTTTCTTT CATSRDSRRVVNTEAFF
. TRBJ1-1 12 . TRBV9 TGTGCCAGCGGGAATTTGAACACTGAAGCTTTCTTT CASGNLNTEAFF
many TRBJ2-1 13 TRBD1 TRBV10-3 TGTGCCACTCTCCGGGACAGGGACGATGAGCAGTTCTTC CATLRDRDDEQFF